These 2 T cell receptor beta chains were sequenced from one sample in a study of blood T cell repertoires in COVID-19. Repertoires were generated with immunoSEQ multiplex PCR, while TCRdb's copy carries only in-frame clones and drops some. The data hold about 80,000 clones, with around 81% observed a single time. Specimen: peripheral blood. Receptors originate from a human donor in a cohort sampled during active COVID-19.

The gene calls are TRBV5-1 and TRBJ2-7; a weak D match, TRBD2 (5 bases). V lost 0 bases and J 1 base, leaving 11 bases between the germline ends. CDR1 and CDR2 (germline): SGHRS, YFSETQ. The length of the CDR3 is 15 residues. CDR3 nucleotide sequence: TGCGCCAGCAGCTTGGTCATTGGGAGTTCCTACGAGCAGTACTTC. Translation gives CASSLVIGSSYEQYF.

The V gene is TRBV5-4, the J gene TRBJ2-3; TRBD1 is a possible D gene (6 bases). Germline values: CDR1 SGHNT, CDR2 YYREEE (reference sequence). This CDR3 has 16 residues. V lost 0 bases, J lost 2 bases, and 13 bases lay in between. The CDR3 here is CASSLAGAAPTDTQYF. The CDR3, as DNA: TGTGCCAGCAGCTTGGCAGGGGCAGCCCCCACAGATACGCAGTATTTT.